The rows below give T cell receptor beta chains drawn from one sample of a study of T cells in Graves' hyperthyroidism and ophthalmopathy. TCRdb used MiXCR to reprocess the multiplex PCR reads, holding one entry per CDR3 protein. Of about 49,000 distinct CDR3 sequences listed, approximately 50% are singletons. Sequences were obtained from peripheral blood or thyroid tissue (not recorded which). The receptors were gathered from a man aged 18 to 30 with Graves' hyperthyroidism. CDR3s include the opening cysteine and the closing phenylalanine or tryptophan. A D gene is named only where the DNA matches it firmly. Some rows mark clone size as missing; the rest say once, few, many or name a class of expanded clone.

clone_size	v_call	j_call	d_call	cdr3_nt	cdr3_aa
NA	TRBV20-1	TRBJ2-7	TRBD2	TGCAGCGCCCGACTAGCGGGTGAGCAGTACTTC	CSARLAGEQYF
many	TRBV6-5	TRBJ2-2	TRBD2	TGTGCCAGCAGCCCGGGAGGGGGGGTCGGGAACACCGGGGAGCTGTTTTTT	CASSPGGGVGNTGELFF
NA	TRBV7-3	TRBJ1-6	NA	TGTGCCAGCAGCTTAAACGGACCGTGGGCTAATTCACCCCTCCACTTT	CASSLNGPWANSPLHF
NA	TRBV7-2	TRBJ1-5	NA	TGTGCCAGCAGCTTCTACACCTGCAGTGCCGCCTTCGCTATCAATCAGCCCCAGCATTTT	CASSFYTCSAAFAINQPQHF
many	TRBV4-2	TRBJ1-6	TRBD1	TGTGCCAGCAGCCAAGCAAACAGGGGTTCCTATAATTCACCCCTCCACTTT	CASSQANRGSYNSPLHF
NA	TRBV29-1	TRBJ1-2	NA	TGCAGCGTTGACGGACCCGTCTTC	CSVDGPVF
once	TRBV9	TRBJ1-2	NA	TGTGCCAGCAGCGTAGGGGGCGGCCACTGTAATGGCTACACCTTC	CASSVGGGHCNGYTF
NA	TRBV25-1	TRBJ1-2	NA	TGTGCCAGCAGTCTTGGGACGGCCTATGGCTACACCTTC	CASSLGTAYGYTF
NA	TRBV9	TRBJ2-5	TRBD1	TGTGCCAGCAGCGCGGCCGGGACAGTTAGCGAGACCCAGTACTTC	CASSAAGTVSETQYF
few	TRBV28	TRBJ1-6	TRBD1	TGTGCCAGCAGTTTCGGACAGGGGGCTAAGAATTCACCCCTCCACTTT	CASSFGQGAKNSPLHF
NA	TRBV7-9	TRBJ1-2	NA	TGTGCCAGCAGCTTAGCGTCCCAGGACGACTATGGCTACACCTTC	CASSLASQDDYGYTF
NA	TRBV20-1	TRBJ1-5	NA	TGCAGTGCTAGAGCCCACGGCCCCAATCAGCCCCAGCATTTT	CSARAHGPNQPQHF
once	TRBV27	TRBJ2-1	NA	TGTGCCAGCAGTTTAGGAGCGGAGCAGTTCTTC	CASSLGAEQFF
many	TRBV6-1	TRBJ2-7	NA	TGTGCCAGCAAACGACAGGCGGGCTACGAGCAGTACTTC	CASKRQAGYEQYF
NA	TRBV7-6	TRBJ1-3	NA	TGTGCCAGCAGCTTAGGCGGATACTCTGGAAACACCATATATTTT	CASSLGGYSGNTIYF
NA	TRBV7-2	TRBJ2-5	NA	TGTGCCAGCAGCCCGAGGGAGCGAGAGACCCAGTACTTC	CASSPRERETQYF
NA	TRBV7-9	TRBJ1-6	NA	TGTGCCAGCAGCTTAGTGTCAGGGGAGAATTCACCCCTCCACTTT	CASSLVSGENSPLHF
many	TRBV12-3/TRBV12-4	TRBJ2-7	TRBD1	TGTGCCAGCAGCCCCCGGGACAGGGGGTACGAGCAGTACTTC	CASSPRDRGYEQYF
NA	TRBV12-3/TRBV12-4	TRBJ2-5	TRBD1	TGCGCCAGCAGTTCGGGGCCCAGGGGGGAGACCCAGTACTTC	CASSSGPRGETQYF
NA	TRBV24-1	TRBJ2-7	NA	TGTGCCACCAGTGACGGATGGTTGGGGCAGTACTTC	CATSDGWLGQYF
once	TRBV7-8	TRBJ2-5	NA	TGTGCCAGCAGCTTGACGAGCGCGGGACAGCAAGAGACCCAGTACTTC	CASSLTSAGQQETQYF
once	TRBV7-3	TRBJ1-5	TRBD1	TGTGCCAGCAGCTTGGGGACAGGGAGGAATCAGCCCCAGCACTTT	CASSLGTGRNQPQHF
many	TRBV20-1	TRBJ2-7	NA	TGCAGTGCTCCACCAGCCCGGGGCAGCTCCTACGAGCAGTACTTC	CSAPPARGSSYEQYF
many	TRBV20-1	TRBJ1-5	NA	TGCAGTGCTGGGGACGGAAATCAGCCCCAGCATTTT	CSAGDGNQPQHF
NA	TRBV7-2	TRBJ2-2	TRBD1	TGTGCCAGCAGGGGAGGTGGGACAGGGGCCAACACCGGGGAGCTGTTTTTT	CASRGGGTGANTGELFF
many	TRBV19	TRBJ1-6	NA	TGTGCCAGTAAAAGAGAGAGCTCCTATAATTCACCCCTCCACTTT	CASKRESSYNSPLHF
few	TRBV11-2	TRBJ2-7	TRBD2	TGTGCCAGCAGCTTGGACGGGACTAGCGGGAGTAGTGAGCAGTACTTC	CASSLDGTSGSSEQYF
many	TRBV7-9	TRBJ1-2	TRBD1	TGTGCCAGCAGACAGGGACAGGAGGGCTATGGCTACACCTTC	CASRQGQEGYGYTF
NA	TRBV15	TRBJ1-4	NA	TGTGCCACCAGCCGACGGTCTAATGAAAAACTGTTTTTT	CATSRRSNEKLFF
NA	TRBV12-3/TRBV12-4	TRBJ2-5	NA	TGTGCCAGCACCCGAGAGGGGTATCAAGAGACCCAGTACTTC	CASTREGYQETQYF
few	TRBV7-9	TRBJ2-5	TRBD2	TGTGCCAGCAGCCCGGAAAGCGGGGAGCAAGAGACCCAGTACTTC	CASSPESGEQETQYF
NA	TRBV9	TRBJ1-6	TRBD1	TGTGCCAGCAGCACTAAGACAGGGGTTGCGAATTCACCCCTCCACTTT	CASSTKTGVANSPLHF
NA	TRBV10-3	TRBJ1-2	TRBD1	TGTGCCATCAGTGATCAGGGGGCGCCGGTCTATGGCTACACCTTC	CAISDQGAPVYGYTF
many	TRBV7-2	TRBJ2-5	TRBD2	TGTGCCAGCAGCCTATTACCCCACCCGTGGCGGGAGCTTGTAGAGACCCAGTACTTC	CASSLLPHPWRELVETQYF
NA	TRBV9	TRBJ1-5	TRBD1	TGTGCCAGCAGCGTAGAATCGGGACAGGGCTACGAGCATTTT	CASSVESGQGYEHF
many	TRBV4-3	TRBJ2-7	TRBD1	TGCGCCAGCAGCTTCTCCGGGACAGGGGAGTACGAGCAGTACTTC	CASSFSGTGEYEQYF
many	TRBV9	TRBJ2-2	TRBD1	TGTGCCAGCAGCCAGACAGGGGTCGACACCGGGGAGCTGTTTTTT	CASSQTGVDTGELFF
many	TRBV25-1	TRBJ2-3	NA	TGTGCCAGCAGTGAATACCTACTCGGGGCCTCTAGCACAGATACGCAGTATTTT	CASSEYLLGASSTDTQYF
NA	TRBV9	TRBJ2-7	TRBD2	TGTGCCAGCAGCATGACTAGCGGGGGGGCCTACGAGCAGTACTTC	CASSMTSGGAYEQYF
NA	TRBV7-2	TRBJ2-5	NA	TGTGCCAGCTGGATTACTCCAAAAGAGACCCAGTACTTC	CASWITPKETQYF
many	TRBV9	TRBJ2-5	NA	TGTGCCAGCAGCCTCTGGACAGCCCCAAGTGAGACCCAGTACTTC	CASSLWTAPSETQYF
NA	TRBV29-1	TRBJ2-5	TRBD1	TGCAGCTTAGAAATCCGCCGGGGACAGGAGACCCAGTACTTC	CSLEIRRGQETQYF
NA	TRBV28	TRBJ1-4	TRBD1	TGTGCCAGCACTTCCCCGGGACAGCCAAGGGAAAAACTGTTTTTT	CASTSPGQPREKLFF
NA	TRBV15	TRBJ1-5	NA	TGTGCCACCAGCAGAGACGATAGCAATCAGCCCCAGCATTTT	CATSRDDSNQPQHF
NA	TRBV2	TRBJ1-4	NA	TGTGCCAGCAGTGAACGAGGTAGCGAAAAACTGTTTTTT	CASSERGSEKLFF
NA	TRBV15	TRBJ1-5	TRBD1	TGTGCCACCAGCAGATCACAGGGGTTTGATCAGCCCCAGCATTTT	CATSRSQGFDQPQHF
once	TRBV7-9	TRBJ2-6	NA	TGTGCCAGCAGCGACCGACTAGGCGGGGAGGAGACTTTC	CASSDRLGGEETF
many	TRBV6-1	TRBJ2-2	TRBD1	TGTGCCAGCAGTGACAGACAGGGTTACACCGGGGAGCTGTTTTTT	CASSDRQGYTGELFF